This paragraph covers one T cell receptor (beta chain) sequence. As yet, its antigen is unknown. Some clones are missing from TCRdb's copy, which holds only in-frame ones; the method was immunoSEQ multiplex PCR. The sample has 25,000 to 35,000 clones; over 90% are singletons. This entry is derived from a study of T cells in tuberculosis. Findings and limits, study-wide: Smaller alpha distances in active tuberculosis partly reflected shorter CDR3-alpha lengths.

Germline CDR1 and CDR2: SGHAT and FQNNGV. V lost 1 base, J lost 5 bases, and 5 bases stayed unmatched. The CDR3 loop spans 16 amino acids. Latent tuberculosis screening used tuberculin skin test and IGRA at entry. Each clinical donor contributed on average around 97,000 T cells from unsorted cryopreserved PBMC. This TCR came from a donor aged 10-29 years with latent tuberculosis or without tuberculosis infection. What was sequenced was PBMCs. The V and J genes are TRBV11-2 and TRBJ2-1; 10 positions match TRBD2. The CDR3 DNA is TGTGCCAGCAGCTTAGTCGTACTAGCGGGGAACAATGAGCAGTTCTTC. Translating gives CASSLVVLAGNNEQFF.